The T cell receptor beta chain described here comes from a study of Ad26.COV2.S vaccination and SARS-CoV-2 variants. The overall study: Vaccine-arm donor from the placebo-controlled COV1001 Ad26.COV2.S trial.

TCRdb keeps only in-frame clones here, not all; method: immunoSEQ multiplex PCR. The sample carries some 240,000 clones, around 90% recorded once. CDR1 and CDR2 (germline): SGHRS, YFSETQ. The germline V and J ends were trimmed by 4 bases and 7 bases, with 26 bases remaining between them. There are 17 residues in the CDR3. The treatment was: approximately 18 received Ad26.COV2.S at low or high dose, single or two shots; roughly 5 received placebo; per-sample allocation not given. Sampling occurred on day 63 after the first vaccine or placebo injection. The clonotype originates from a person between 18 and 65 years old who received the Ad26.COV2.S COVID-19 vaccine or a placebo. The material was peripheral blood, obtained in a trial of Ad26.COV2.S vaccine versus placebo. The chain links TRBV5-1 to TRBJ1-2, with D perhaps TRBD1 (6 bases). The CDR3 DNA follows: TGCGCCAGCAGCGCCCGGCCCTCGACAGGAGGAAAGGGTGGCTACACCTTC. This translates into CASSARPSTGGKGGYTF.